One and the same sample provided the 30 T cell receptor beta chains below, sequenced in a study of response to subunit inactivated influenza vaccine. In TCRdb, the RT-PCR reads were re-called with MiXCR into one record per CDR3 protein. The table records a few hundred thousand distinct CDR3 sequences, around 11% of them present only once. The sample was also reused in another study, on T cells expressing NK-cell markers. That source notes: The cDNA for TCR beta came from 5'RACE template switching with UMIs.

Material: PBMCs from blood, obtained on the day of vaccination. The origin of the receptors is a man aged 45-60 years who received an inactivated influenza vaccine.

This chain joins TRBV29-1 and TRBJ1-2; D is ambiguous. This CDR3 is 13 amino acids long. Germline lookup yields CDR1 SQVTM and CDR2 ANQGSEA. V lost 4 bases and J lost 0, with 9 bases in between. The CDR3 sequence: CSVGQIANYGYTF. The CDR3 DNA follows: TGCAGCGTTGGCCAGATAGCTAACTATGGCTACACCTTC.

This chain uses TRBV28 with TRBJ1-6, with unresolved D. CDR3 length: 15 residues. The V end lost 5 bases, the J end lost 0 bases, and 8 bases lay between the germline ends. Germline loops: CDR1 MDHEN, CDR2 SYDVKM. CDR3 bases: TGTGCCAGCAGTGAAGCAAGCTCCTATAATTCACCCCTCCACTTT. It encodes CASSEASSYNSPLHF.

This clonotype occurred a few times. The rearrangement links TRBV12-3 or TRBV12-4 to TRBJ2-2, with 9 bases fitting TRBD1. The CDR3 is 17 residues long. The J segment lost 7 bases and the V segment lost 5 bases, leaving 14 bases of the junction unmatched. CDR3 sequence: CASSLPLGTGKVGELFF. CDR3 bases: TGTGCCAGCAGTCTTCCCCTTGGGACAGGGAAGGTCGGGGAGCTGTTTTTT.

The chain uses TRBV2 and TRBJ1-1, with D possibly TRBD1 on 6 matching bases. The CDR3 sequence is 14 residues long. Looked up from germline, CDR1 is SNHLY and CDR2 is FYNNEI. V gave up 6 bases and J gave up 5 bases, with 16 bases separating them. The CDR3 bases are TGTGCCAGCAGACTGGACAGTAGTGGGACTGAAGCTTTCTTT. Translated: CASRLDSSGTEAFF.

In its sample, this clonotype was seen many times. In nucleotides, the CDR3 is TGCGCCAGCTGGCGGGAGATTTCAGATACGCAGTATTTT. Protein product: CASWREISDTQYF. The V call is TRBV5-1, the J call TRBJ2-3; 7 positions match TRBD2. The CDR3 covers 13 residues. The germline V gene has CDR1 SGHRS and CDR2 YFSETQ. J lost 4 bases, V lost 7 bases, and 6 bases had no gene match.

This clonotype has more than one count but fewer than ten. The chain recombines TRBV28 with TRBJ1-1; no definite D call. CDR1 is MDHEN and CDR2 is SYDVKM in the germline V gene. V was cut by 6 bases and J by 1 base, with 12 bases left in between. This CDR3 region has 14 residues. CDR3 residues: CASSRAPGNTEAFF. CDR3 sequence (DNA): TGTGCCAGCAGCCGAGCCCCAGGGAACACTGAAGCTTTCTTT.

In its sample, this clonotype was seen a few times. The rearrangement joins TRBV12-3 or TRBV12-4 to TRBJ2-7; no reliable D call. This CDR3 has 17 residues. The V gene lost 6 bases and the J gene lost 2 bases, with 23 bases spanning the gap. The CDR3 spells CASSKPLSRTPTYEQYF. The CDR3 coding sequence is TGTGCCAGCAGCAAACCCTTAAGCCGGACCCCGACCTACGAGCAGTACTTC.

The chain couples TRBV2 to TRBJ2-1; TRBD1 agrees at 9 bases. CDR1 and CDR2 (germline): SNHLY, FYNNEI. V lost 6 bases and J lost 7; bases outside the gene matches: 4. The CDR3 totals 13 residues. In DNA form, the CDR3 reads TGTGCCAGCAGGGACAGGGGATTTAATGAGCAGTTCTTC. Encoded protein: CASRDRGFNEQFF.

This clonotype was counted a few times. V gene TRBV12-3 or TRBV12-4 combines with J gene TRBJ2-1, with D perhaps TRBD1 (7 bases). CDR3 length: 16 residues. V lost 5 bases and J 2 bases, leaving 16 bases between the germline ends. This CDR3 is CASSPQGGYPYNEQFF. As DNA, the CDR3 is TGTGCCAGCAGTCCTCAGGGGGGTTACCCCTACAATGAGCAGTTCTTC.

This clonotype has just a few counts. This rearrangement joins TRBV6-1 to TRBJ1-6; D might be TRBD1 (6 bases). Germline CDR1 MNHNS, CDR2 SASEGT. The CDR3 sequence is 14 residues long. V was pared by 0 bases and J by 7 bases, with 7 bases between. CDR3 sequence: CASSEARGNSPLHF. CDR3 coding DNA: TGTGCCAGCAGTGAAGCCAGGGGAAATTCACCCCTCCACTTT.

This clonotype was counted at least ten times. The chain has TRBV12-3 or TRBV12-4 and TRBJ2-1, with 8 bases that match TRBD2. CDR3 size: 13 residues. Trimming at V came to 3 bases and at J to 7 bases, leaving 2 bases not matched to a gene. The CDR3 reads CASSLAGGNEQFF. The CDR3 DNA reads as TGTGCCAGCAGTTTGGCGGGAGGTAATGAGCAGTTCTTC.

This clonotype was detected only a few times. The rearrangement uses TRBV19 and TRBJ2-6, with D tentatively TRBD2 (5 bases). Germline CDR1 reads LNHDA; CDR2 reads SQIVND (reference sequence). V lost 3 bases and J lost 3, with 12 bases in between. This CDR3 region has 16 residues. In nucleotides, the CDR3 is TGTGCCAGTAGTATTGTAGGTGGAGGTGGGGCCAACGTCCTGACTTTC. Its protein product is CASSIVGGGGANVLTF.

A few counts support this clonotype. The V and J genes are TRBV7-9 and TRBJ2-7; 7 nucleotides match TRBD1. The CDR3 loop spans 15 amino acids. The ends lost 4 bases at V and 7 bases at J; junction bases unmatched: 13. CDR1 and CDR2 from the germline V gene are SEHNR and FQNEAQ (reference sequence). In DNA, the CDR3 is TGTGCCAGCAGCTCCCGGGACAGAGGAATGGGGGAGCAGTACTTC. Translating gives CASSSRDRGMGEQYF.

At least ten counts were recorded for this clonotype. The V gene is TRBV7-8, the J gene TRBJ2-1, with 11 positions matching TRBD2. The V gene's germline CDR1 is SGHVS and CDR2 FQNEAQ. Trimming removed 7 bases from V and 4 bases from J; junction bases left unmatched: 27. CDR3 length equals 22 residues. CDR3 protein: CASTDRLAGGPTFSPEYNEQFF. Written as DNA, the CDR3 is TGTGCCAGCACAGATCGGCTAGCGGGAGGTCCTACCTTCTCCCCTGAATACAATGAGCAGTTCTTC. Full variable domain (missing parts from reference TRBV7-8 and TRBJ2-1): GAGVSQSPRYKVAKRGQDVALRCDPISGHVSLFWYQQALGQGPEFLTYFQNEAQLDKSGLPSDRFFAERPEGSVSTLKIQRTQQEDSAVYLCASTDRLAGGPTFSPEYNEQFFGPGTRLTVL.

The J gene is TRBJ2-1, the V gene TRBV5-1, with TRBD2 identical over 9 bases. Looked up from germline, CDR1 is SGHRS and CDR2 is YFSETQ. CDR3 size: 15 residues. V lost 0 bases and J lost 7; bases outside the gene matches: 5. The chain's CDR3 is CASSLVGTSTNEQFF. The CDR3 coding sequence is TGCGCCAGCAGCTTGGTAGGGACTAGCACAAATGAGCAGTTCTTC.

This clonotype showed up just a few times. This chain connects TRBV6-1 to TRBJ2-7, with 8 bases identical to TRBD1. The CDR3 loop spans 15 amino acids. Germline lookup yields CDR1 MNHNS and CDR2 SASEGT. J lost 0 bases, V lost 5 bases, and 6 bases had no gene match. CDR3 in DNA: TGTGCCAGCAGTAGGACAGGGTCCCGCTCCTACGAGCAGTACTTC. It yields the protein CASSRTGSRSYEQYF.

The chain combines TRBV6-2 or TRBV6-3 with TRBJ2-7; D may be TRBD1 (5 bases). The CDR3 runs 13 residues. Germline loops: CDR1 MNHEY, CDR2 SVGEGT. Trimming shortened V by 2 bases and J by 3 bases, and 8 bases separated the two germline ends. The CDR3 region has the DNA TGTGCCAGCAGTTACGAGACAGTCTACGAGCAGTACTTC. As protein: CASSYETVYEQYF.

V usage is TRBV5-5 and J usage is TRBJ2-2; D possibly corresponds to TRBD1 (6 bases). V was clipped by 1 base and J by 6 bases, with 16 bases between them. The CDR3 extends over 16 amino acids. Germline V CDR1 and CDR2: SGHKS, YYEKEE (reference sequence). CDR3 amino acids: CASSLRRGVFAGELFF. For the CDR3, the DNA is TGTGCCAGCAGCTTGCGCAGGGGAGTGTTCGCCGGGGAGCTGTTTTTT. Looking up the rest from reference TRBV5-5 and TRBJ2-2 gives the full variable domain: DAGVTQSPTHLIKTRGQQVTLRCSPISGHKSVSWYQQVLGQGPQFIFQYYEKEERGRGNFPDRFSARQFPNYSSELNVNALLLGDSALYLCASSLRRGVFAGELFFGEGSRLTVL.

This clonotype was observed a few times. The rearrangement uses TRBV5-6 and TRBJ2-3; D may be TRBD2 (7 bases). This CDR3 region has 14 residues. Per germline, CDR1 SGHDT and CDR2 YYEEEE. The ends were cut back, 4 bases at V and 3 bases at J, with 12 bases in the middle. CDR3 amino acids: CASSPKGGTDTQYF. In DNA, the CDR3 is TGTGCCAGCAGCCCCAAGGGGGGGACAGATACGCAGTATTTT.

Ten or more counts support this clonotype. The chain employs TRBV12-3 or TRBV12-4 and TRBJ2-7; D perhaps matches TRBD1 (6 bases). This CDR3 contains 14 residues. V lost 3 bases to trimming and J lost 2 bases, with 11 bases between them. As DNA, the CDR3 is TGTGCCAGCAGTTTTGACAGGCTGGCCTACGAGCAGTACTTC. Encoded protein: CASSFDRLAYEQYF.

This clonotype was counted a few times. The chain links TRBV4-3 to TRBJ2-2; 7 nucleotides match TRBD2. In germline, CDR1 is LGHNA, CDR2 YSLEER. The CDR3 is 18 amino acids. Trimming at V came to 2 bases and at J to 2 bases, leaving 11 bases not matched to a gene. The CDR3 DNA reads as TGCGCCAGCAGCCAATTAGCCTCTAGCGGAGGAAACACCGGGGAGCTGTTTTTT. Translated, it gives CASSQLASSGGNTGELFF.

This clonotype was detected a few times. The chain links TRBV18 to TRBJ2-7, with 11 bases matching TRBD1. V trimming: 2 bases; J trimming: 7 bases; junction bases outside the gene matches: 4. Germline V gene data show CDR1 as KGHSH and CDR2 as LQKENI. CDR3 length: 14 amino acids. Here the CDR3 DNA reads TGTGCCAGCTCACCAGGACAGGGGGCTGGTGAGCAGTACTTC. This translates into CASSPGQGAGEQYF.

This sequence joins TRBV5-1 and TRBJ2-3; no firm D call. V was cut by 3 bases and J by 1 base, with 12 bases left in between. The CDR3 runs 15 residues. In germline, CDR1 is SGHRS, CDR2 YFSETQ. CDR3: CASSSGDTGTDTQYF. The CDR3 DNA follows: TGCGCCAGCAGCTCCGGAGATACTGGCACAGATACGCAGTATTTT.

This clonotype was seen a few times. This rearrangement joins TRBV27 to TRBJ1-6, with TRBD1 matching 7 bases. Germline values: CDR1 MNHEY, CDR2 SMNVEV (reference sequence). The CDR3 is made up of 16 amino acids. The trim removed 5 bases at V and 4 bases at J, leaving 8 bases unmatched. In DNA form, the CDR3 reads TGTGCCAGCAGTCCGGGACAGAGCTTGTATAATTCACCCCTCCACTTT. Protein product: CASSPGQSLYNSPLHF.

In its sample, this clonotype was seen many times. V and J are TRBV28 and TRBJ2-3; 8 nucleotides line up with TRBD2. Germline V gene sequence: CDR1 MDHEN, CDR2 SYDVKM. This CDR3 has 13 residues. Trimming at V came to 5 bases and at J to 7 bases, leaving 5 bases not matched to a gene. For the CDR3, the DNA is TGTGCCAGCAGTAGTATAGCGGGAAATACGCAGTATTTT. This sequence encodes CASSSIAGNTQYF.

This clonotype was picked up many times. The genes are TRBV3-1 and TRBJ1-4; D is possibly TRBD1 (5 bases). CDR3 length equals 14 residues. V lost 3 bases, J lost 8 bases, and 13 bases lay in between. Germline V gene data show CDR1 as LGHDT and CDR2 as YNNKEL (reference sequence). Written as DNA, the CDR3 is TGTGCCAGCAGCCACTTCCGGGAGGGGGAAAAACTGTTTTTT. It yields the protein CASSHFREGEKLFF.

This CDR3 is CASSTGTVDYEQYF. The DNA of the CDR3 is TGTGCCAGCAGCACAGGGACTGTCGACTACGAGCAGTACTTC. The V call is TRBV7-8, the J call TRBJ2-7; D possibly matches TRBD1 or TRBD2 (6 bases each). With 5 bases removed from V and 3 bases from J, the gap between germline ends came to 14 bases. Germline values: CDR1 SGHVS, CDR2 FQNEAQ. This CDR3 is 14 amino acids long.

This clonotype was seen repeatedly, ten times or more. The chain combines TRBV20-1 with TRBJ1-2; 9 bases are a match to TRBD1. Germline CDR1 is DFQATT and CDR2 is SNEGSKA (reference sequence). The length of the CDR3 is 15 residues. V lost 6 bases and J lost 7; bases outside the gene matches: 15. The CDR3 loop reads CSAPRRDRDLGGYTF. CDR3 coding DNA: TGCAGTGCCCCTCGCCGGGACAGGGATCTGGGTGGCTACACCTTC.

This chain uses TRBV10-3 with TRBJ2-3; 12 bases are shared with TRBD2. Germline V gives CDR1 ENHRY, CDR2 SYGVKD. There are 17 residues in the CDR3. Losses at the gene ends were 3 bases for V and 4 bases for J; bases not matched to a gene: 8. The CDR3 loop is CAISETSGGHGADTQYF. In DNA, the CDR3 is TGTGCCATCAGTGAAACTAGCGGGGGGCATGGGGCAGATACGCAGTATTTT.

In this sample, this clonotype turned up a few times. V is TRBV20-1 and J is TRBJ2-7; D might be TRBD2 (6 bases). Between the trimmed V and J ends, which lost 3 bases and 4 bases, there was a span of 10 bases. The CDR3 is 12 amino acids. Germline V CDR1 and CDR2: DFQATT, SNEGSKA (reference sequence). CDR3 region: CSASGRVYEQYF. The CDR3 coding sequence is TGCAGTGCTAGCGGGAGAGTTTACGAGCAGTACTTC.